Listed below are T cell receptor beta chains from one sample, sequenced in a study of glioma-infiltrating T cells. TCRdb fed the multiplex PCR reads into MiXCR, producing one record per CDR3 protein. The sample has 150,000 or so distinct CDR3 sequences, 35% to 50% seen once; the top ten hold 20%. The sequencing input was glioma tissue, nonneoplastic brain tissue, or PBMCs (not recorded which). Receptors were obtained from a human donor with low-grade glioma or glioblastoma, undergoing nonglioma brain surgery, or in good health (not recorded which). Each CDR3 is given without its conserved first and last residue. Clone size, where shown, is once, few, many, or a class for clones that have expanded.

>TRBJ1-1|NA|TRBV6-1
ASSPGNTEAF
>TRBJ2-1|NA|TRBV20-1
SARGDTSGEQF
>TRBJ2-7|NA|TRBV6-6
ASSYSLGQGDDEQY
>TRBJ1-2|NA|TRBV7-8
ASSFLGEGYT
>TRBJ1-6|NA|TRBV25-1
ASSALGDSPLH
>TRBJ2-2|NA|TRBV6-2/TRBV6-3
ASSPLAGGRAGELF
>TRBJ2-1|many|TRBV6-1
ASRTGGRNEQF
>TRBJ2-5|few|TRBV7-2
ASSSFLAGARETQY
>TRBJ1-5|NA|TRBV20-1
SAWTPDQPQH
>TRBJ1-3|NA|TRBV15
ATSRGTGGSGNTIY
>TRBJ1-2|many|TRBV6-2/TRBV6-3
ASSYRQEYYGYT
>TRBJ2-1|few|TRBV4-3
ASSQYKPSGTGYYEQF
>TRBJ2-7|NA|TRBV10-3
AITLTSSYNEQY
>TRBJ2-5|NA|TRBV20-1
SARSGAGGLSETQY
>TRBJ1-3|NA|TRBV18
ASSPGTFGNTIY
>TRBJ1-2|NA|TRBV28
ASSLWGGLDYGYT
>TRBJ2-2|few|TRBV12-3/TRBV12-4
ASSLDRGELF
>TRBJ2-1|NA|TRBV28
ASIRGFSYNEKF
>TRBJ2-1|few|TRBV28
ASSLEDVSYNEQF
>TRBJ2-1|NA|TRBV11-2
ASSLNKERRQF
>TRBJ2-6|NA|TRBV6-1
ASSHTTSSGANVLT
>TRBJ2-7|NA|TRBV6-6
ASSYSGGASYEQY
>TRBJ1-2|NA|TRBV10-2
ASSASLYGYT
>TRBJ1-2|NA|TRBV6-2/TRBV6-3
ASSYLPRGRFGYT
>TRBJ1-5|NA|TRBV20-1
SARERLEPQH
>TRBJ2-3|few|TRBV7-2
ASSLLSPFTDTQY
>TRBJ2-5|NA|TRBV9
ASSPPRGGPETQY
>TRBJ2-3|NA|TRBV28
ASSLGGEGIADTQY
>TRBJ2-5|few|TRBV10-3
AISDGEETQY
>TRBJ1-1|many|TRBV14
ASSLFVNSAEAF
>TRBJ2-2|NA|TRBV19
ASSPGQKNTGELF
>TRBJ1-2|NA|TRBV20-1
SATRAGAGYGYT
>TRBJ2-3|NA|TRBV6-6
VSSTTGGRDTQY
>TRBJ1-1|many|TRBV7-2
ASSLRMNTEAF
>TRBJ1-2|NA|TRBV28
ASQQGGLGYT
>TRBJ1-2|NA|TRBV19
ASRTGGYGYT
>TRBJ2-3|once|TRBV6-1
ASIDGIKVSDTQY
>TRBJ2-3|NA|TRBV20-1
SAFSREGPSTDTQY
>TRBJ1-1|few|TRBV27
ASSLPGRSAGAF
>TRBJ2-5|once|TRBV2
ASTGTSEETQY
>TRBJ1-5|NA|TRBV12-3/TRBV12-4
ASSFRAGGRQPQH
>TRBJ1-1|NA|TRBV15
ATSFTGENTEAF
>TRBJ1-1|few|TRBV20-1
SARWGTTTEAF
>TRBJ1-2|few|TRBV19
ASSINENGYT
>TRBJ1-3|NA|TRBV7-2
ASSPGGGNTIY
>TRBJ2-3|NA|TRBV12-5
ASGLPGADTQY
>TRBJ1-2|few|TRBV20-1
SARPLQGANYGYT
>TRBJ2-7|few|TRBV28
ASSWSHNYEQY
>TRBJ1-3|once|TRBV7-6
ASSLVPPYDSGNTIY
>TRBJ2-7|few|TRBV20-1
SARKLAGGHNLYEQY
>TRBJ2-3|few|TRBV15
ATSRSPLGTDTQY
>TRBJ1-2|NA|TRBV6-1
ASSEGPGIYGYT
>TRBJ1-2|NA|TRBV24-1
ATSDPGTGYGYT
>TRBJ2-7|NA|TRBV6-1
ASSDGLSYEQY
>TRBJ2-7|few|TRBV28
ASGGLAGDYEQY
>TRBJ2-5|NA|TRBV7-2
ASSSTQTGTKTQY